This entry is about one T cell receptor beta chain. The data derive from a study of technical replicates of blood from a handful of donors. This CDR3 comprises 14 residues. The germline V gene encodes CDR1 MNHNS and CDR2 SASEGT. The ends were cut back, 6 bases at V and 6 bases at J, with 15 bases in the middle. Here immunoSEQ multiplex PCR was the method, and the copy in TCRdb shows in-frame clones only, minus some. The sample shows more than 65,000 clones, about 94% of them seen only once. The sequence came from a human donor in good health. This sequence joins TRBV6-1 and TRBJ2-4, with a possible D match to TRBD1 (5 bases). Material for sequencing was T cells isolated from PBMCs. The CDR3 region is CASRVTDLRNIQYF. DNA for the CDR3: TGTGCCAGCAGAGTGACAGACTTAAGAAACATTCAGTACTTC.